The 23 T cell receptor beta chains presented below share a single source sample, sequenced in a study of immune heterogeneity within non-small cell lung tumors. Multiplex PCR amplified TCR beta CDR3 with 32 V and 13 J primers. TCRdb re-derived calls from the multiplex PCR reads in MiXCR, one entry per CDR3 protein. The repertoire holds 10,000 to 15,000 distinct CDR3 sequences, 20% to 25% seen once, with about an eighth in the top ten. As template, the study used bulk tumor genomic DNA at roughly 550 ng per sample. Collection of several biopsies per primary tumor, spaced far apart, took place during surgery. Patients went through curative surgery, and their non-small cell lung cancer was untreated and newly diagnosed. Material for sequencing was lung tumor tissue. These receptors came from a middle-aged man with non-small cell lung cancer.

The genes are TRBV7-6 and TRBJ2-7; 7 positions agree with TRBD2. V lost 6 bases and J lost 2; bases outside the gene matches: 7. The CDR3 length is 14 residues. Germline lookup yields CDR1 SGHVS and CDR2 FNYEAQ. The CDR3: CASSQAGLPYEQYF. In nucleotides, the CDR3 is TGTGCCAGCAGTCAAGCGGGACTTCCCTACGAGCAGTACTTC. Full variable domain (missing parts from reference TRBV7-6 and TRBJ2-7): GAGVSQSPRYKVTKRGQDVALRCDPISGHVSLYWYRQALGQGPEFLTYFNYEAQQDKSGLPNDRFSAERPEGSISTLTIQRTEQRDSAMYRCASSQAGLPYEQYFGPGTRLTVT.

A word on this clonotype: A read error may explain this, as a much larger clone is one base away. The CDR3 region is CASSGGLASTDTKYF. The CDR3 bases are TGTGCCAGCAGCGGGGGACTAGCGAGCACAGATACGAAGTATTTT. The chain carries TRBV9 and TRBJ2-3; TRBD2 matches 10 bases. This CDR3 contains 15 residues. CDR1 and CDR2 from the germline V gene are SGDLS and YYNGEE.

This clonotype was seen ten or more times. The chain links TRBV28 to TRBJ1-5, with D tentatively TRBD1 (6 bases). CDR3 length: 17 residues. Germline V gene data show CDR1 as MDHEN and CDR2 as SYDVKM. Between the trimmed V and J ends, which lost 5 bases and 0 bases, there was a span of 17 bases. This CDR3 is CASSPGQLLYSNQPQHF. The DNA of the CDR3 is TGTGCCAGCAGTCCGGGACAACTCCTATATAGCAATCAGCCCCAGCATTTT.

With regard to this clonotype: Possible read error: a much larger clone is one base away. The CDR3 reads CASTYGKEGQYF. In DNA form, the CDR3 reads TGTGCCAGCACTTACGGCAAGGAGGGGCAGTATTTT. The V call is TRBV6-4, the J call TRBJ2-3, with D perhaps matching TRBD2 (6 bases). CDR1 is MRHNA, CDR2 SNTAGT, per germline. V was trimmed by 7 bases and J by 11 bases, leaving 16 bases between them. This CDR3 has 12 residues.

This clonotype was seen repeatedly, ten times or more. The chain recombines TRBV28 with TRBJ1-5, with D possibly TRBD1 on 5 matching bases. Between the trimmed V and J ends, which lost 11 bases and 2 bases, there was a span of 13 bases. The CDR3 is 13 residues long. Per the germline V gene, CDR1 is MDHEN and CDR2 is SYDVKM. DNA of the CDR3: TGTGCCCTTGGGGTAGGGGGCAATCAGCCCCAGCATTTT. It yields the protein CALGVGGNQPQHF.

This clonotype has ten or more counts. The chain joins TRBV20-1 to TRBJ1-5; TRBD1 matches 8 bases. The CDR3 loop spans 19 amino acids. With 0 bases clipped from V and 0 bases from J, the junction kept 13 bases outside the gene matches. Germline CDR1 and CDR2: DFQATT and SNEGSKA (reference sequence). CDR3 amino acids: CSARDPMGTGGLSNQPQHF. DNA of the CDR3: TGCAGTGCTAGAGACCCAATGGGGACAGGAGGACTTAGCAATCAGCCCCAGCATTTT.

To note about this clonotype: With a much larger clone just one base away, this may be a read error. The chain combines TRBV7-2 with TRBJ1-5; 9 bases agree with TRBD1. Germline loops: CDR1 SGHTA, CDR2 FQGNSA. The CDR3 spans 17 residues. This CDR3 is CASRAGTGWNSNKPQHF. The DNA for the CDR3 is TGTGCCAGCAGGGCCGGGACAGGGTGGAATAGCAATAAGCCCCAGCATTTT.

This sequence joins TRBV5-6 and TRBJ1-5; possible D gene TRBD1, 5 bases. Germline V CDR1 and CDR2: SGHDT, YYEEEE. V lost 2 bases and J 3 bases, leaving 12 bases between the germline ends. The CDR3 spans 15 residues. The CDR3: CASSLRLGDNQPQHF. The DNA of the CDR3 is TGTGCCAGCAGCTTACGATTAGGGGACAATCAGCCCCAGCATTTT. The full variable domain, in which reference TRBV5-6 and TRBJ1-5 provide the parts outside the CDR3, is DAGVTQSPTHLIKTRGQQVTLRCSPKSGHDTVSWYQQALGQGPQFIFQYYEEEERQRGNFPDRFSGHQFPNYSSELNVNALLLGDSALYLCASSLRLGDNQPQHFGDGTRLSIL.

As regards this clonotype: A much larger clone is a single base away; this may be a read error. This chain uses TRBV6-1 with TRBJ2-1; 13 bases agree with TRBD2. CDR3 size: 15 residues. V dropped 7 bases and J dropped 5; count of bases not matched to a gene: 5. The germline CDR1 and CDR2 sequences are MNHNS and SASEGT. Here the CDR3 reads CASIPTSGGNNEQFF. As DNA, the CDR3 is TGTGCCAGCATTCCGACTAGCGGGGGGAACAATGAGCAGTTCTTC.

J is TRBJ2-5 and V is TRBV18, with unresolved D. In germline, CDR1 is KGHSH, CDR2 LQKENI. V was pared by 1 base and J by 1 base, with 7 bases between. CDR3 length: 14 residues. In nucleotides, the CDR3 is TGTGCCAGCTCACCACAGGCAGCCCAAGAGACCCAGTACTTC. It yields the protein CASSPQAAQETQYF.

This clonotype was seen only a few times. The genes are TRBV20-1 and TRBJ2-4; 10 nucleotides match TRBD2. The CDR3 has 14 residues. CDR1 is DFQATT, CDR2 SNEGSKA, per germline (reference sequence). J gave up 6 bases and V 2 bases, and 4 bases lay outside the gene matches. In nucleotides, the CDR3 is TGCAGTGCTAGACCAACTAGCGGGGTAAACATTCAGTACTTC. It codes for CSARPTSGVNIQYF.

At least ten counts were recorded for this clonotype. The V and J genes are TRBV2 and TRBJ2-7; maybe TRBD2 (5 bases). V lost 0 bases and J 3 bases, leaving 9 bases between the germline ends. The CDR3 consists of 14 residues. Germline values: CDR1 SNHLY, CDR2 FYNNEI. The CDR3 DNA is TGTGCCAGCAGTGAAGCGGGAGCTAACTACGAGCAGTACTTC. Protein product: CASSEAGANYEQYF.

This clonotype occurred a few times. The V call is TRBV9, the J call TRBJ2-3, with a possible D match to TRBD2 (5 bases). V was cut by 3 bases and J by 5 bases, with 16 bases left in between. The length of the CDR3 is 15 residues. Germline loops: CDR1 SGDLS, CDR2 YYNGEE. The CDR3 region is CASSARGIREDTQYF. The DNA for the CDR3 is TGTGCCAGCAGCGCCCGGGGTATTAGGGAAGATACGCAGTATTTT.

V gene TRBV14 combines with J gene TRBJ2-5; 7 positions match TRBD1. The CDR3 loop spans 14 amino acids. V gave up 4 bases and J gave up 2 bases; unmatched junction bases: 4. Germline CDR1 and CDR2: SGHDN and FVKESK. CDR3 residues: CASSPRTGQETQYF. As DNA, the CDR3 is TGTGCCAGCAGCCCTAGGACAGGACAAGAGACCCAGTACTTC.

About this clonotype itself: A much larger clone is a single base away; this may be a read error. The V gene is TRBV5-1, the J gene TRBJ1-3; D remains unclear. Trimming removed 0 bases at V and 3 bases at J, with 16 bases between. The CDR3 consists of 17 residues. CDR1 SGHRS and CDR2 YFSETQ come from the germline V gene. The DNA for the CDR3 is TGCGCCAGCAGCTTGGCTCCCACCGGAGCGGGTGGAAACACCATATATTTT. This sequence encodes CASSLAPTGAGGNTIYF.

This clonotype was observed a handful of times. The rearrangement joins TRBV18 to TRBJ2-5, with D possibly being TRBD2 (5 bases). Germline V lookup: CDR1 KGHSH, CDR2 LQKENI. This CDR3 spans 18 amino acids. V was pared by 3 bases and J by 4 bases, with 24 bases between. CDR3 region: CASSPTQPSGKGRETQYF. The CDR3 DNA reads as TGTGCCAGCTCACCTACCCAACCGTCGGGGAAGGGTCGAGAGACCCAGTACTTC.

As regards this clonotype: A clone one base away is much larger, so this may be a read error. The rearrangement uses TRBV3-1 and TRBJ2-2; 8 nucleotides align to TRBD2. CDR1 LGHDT and CDR2 YNNKEL come from the germline V gene (reference sequence). The CDR3 consists of 19 residues. The trim removed 1 base at V and 5 bases at J, leaving 15 bases unmatched. DNA of the CDR3: TGTGCCAGCAGCCAAGGACAGACTATCGGGAGGGCCCTGACCGGGGAGCTGTTTTTT. Its translation is CASSQGQTIGRALTGELFF.

This clonotype appeared many times. This chain joins TRBV27 and TRBJ1-1, with D possibly TRBD1 on 6 matching bases. With 6 bases removed from V and 8 bases from J, the gap between germline ends came to 25 bases. This CDR3 comprises 16 residues. Germline V gene sequence: CDR1 MNHEY, CDR2 SMNVEV (reference sequence). In DNA form, the CDR3 reads TGTGCCAGCAGAAGACAGGCCCCTGCCTCGAAGGTCGAAGCTTTCTTT. The encoded protein is CASRRQAPASKVEAFF.

Relative to its sample, this clonotype is medium-sized (0.01 to 0.1%). The V call is TRBV6-1, the J call TRBJ1-5; TRBD1 matches 8 bases. V trimming: 6 bases; J trimming: 11 bases; junction bases outside the gene matches: 9. The germline V gene encodes CDR1 MNHNS and CDR2 SASEGT. The CDR3 is made up of 13 amino acids. This CDR3 reads CASSAATGVSQHF. The DNA of the CDR3 is TGTGCCAGCAGCGCGGCGACAGGGGTGTCCCAGCATTTT.

By sample share, this clonotype is medium-sized. This sequence joins TRBV5-1 and TRBJ2-7; D remains ambiguous. This CDR3 contains 16 residues. In germline, CDR1 is SGHRS, CDR2 YFSETQ. Trimming shortened V by 0 bases and J by 6 bases, and 19 bases separated the two germline ends. CDR3 loop: CASSLAPLRLVSEQYF. The CDR3 DNA reads as TGCGCCAGCAGCTTGGCCCCCTTAAGACTCGTATCCGAGCAGTACTTC.

The CDR3 here is CASSFGLAGSYNEQFF. Written as DNA, the CDR3 is TGTGCCAGCAGCTTCGGCTTGGCGGGTTCCTACAATGAGCAGTTCTTC. This chain joins TRBV5-5 and TRBJ2-1, with TRBD2 as a possible D gene (5 bases). CDR1 is SGHKS, CDR2 YYEKEE, per germline (reference sequence). Trimming cost V 2 bases and J 1 base, with 13 bases left between them. The CDR3 spans 16 residues.

This clonotype was recorded only once. A read error may be the cause here, since a much bigger clone is one base away. This chain joins TRBV6-1 and TRBJ1-1, with unresolved D. The CDR3 covers 13 residues. The V end was cut by 7 bases, the J end by 3 bases, with 12 bases between. CDR1 and CDR2 from the germline V gene are MNHNS and SASEGT. The CDR3 nucleotides read TGTGCCAGCAAAAACCAGGCGGACACTGAAGCTTTCTTT. The encoded protein is CASKNQADTEAFF.

Comments on this clonotype: A much larger clonotype is one base distant, so this may be a read error. V and J are TRBV7-2 and TRBJ1-2; the D gene is possibly TRBD1 (5 bases). This CDR3 has 14 amino acids. V lost 3 bases to trimming and J lost 5 bases, with 13 bases between them. Germline V CDR1 and CDR2: SGHTA, FQGNSA. In nucleotides, the CDR3 is TGTGCCAGCAGCTTCAGGAGGGGCCATTATGGCTACACCTTC. This sequence encodes CASSFRRGHYGYTF.